Listed here are 16 T cell receptor beta chains from one sample, sequenced in a study of Graves' ophthalmopathy and Graves' hyperthyroidism. Amplified TCR beta CDR3 regions were obtained using RNA transcripts as template. A first-round RT-PCR used HTBI primers, followed by a second-round multiplex PCR. TCRdb passed the multiplex PCR reads through MiXCR, listing each CDR3 protein once. The data hold roughly 350,000 distinct CDR3 sequences, with approximately 18% observed a single time. Sequences were obtained from peripheral blood. Receptors were obtained from an adult woman with stable Graves' hyperthyroidism.

This clonotype came up many times. CDR3 residues: CASSYRGTDYEQYF. The CDR3 bases are TGTGCCAGCAGTTACCGAGGGACAGACTACGAGCAGTACTTC. This sequence joins TRBV6-5 and TRBJ2-7, with TRBD1 matching 7 bases. This CDR3 contains 14 residues. The germline V gene has CDR1 MNHEY and CDR2 SVGAGI. V was pared by 2 bases and J by 3 bases, with 4 bases of the junction left unmatched.

In its sample, this clonotype was seen many times. This chain links TRBV11-3 with TRBJ2-7; D is possibly TRBD1 (5 bases). The CDR3 contains 19 residues. Deletions cut 2 bases from V and 6 bases from J, with 29 bases between. From germline, CDR1 is SGHNT and CDR2 YENEEA. The CDR3 loop reads CASSLWPLTTPTDRGEQYF. CDR3 DNA: TGTGCCAGCAGCTTATGGCCACTAACCACACCGACAGATCGAGGCGAGCAGTACTTC. The whole variable domain, filled in from reference TRBV11-3 and TRBJ2-7, reads EAGVVQSPRYKIIEKKQPVAFWCNPISGHNTLYWYLQNLGQGPELLIRYENEEAVDDSQLPKDRFSAERLKGVDSTLKIQPAELGDSAVYLCASSLWPLTTPTDRGEQYFGPGTRLTVT.

In this sample, this clonotype turned up many times. The chain couples TRBV3-1 to TRBJ1-1, with unresolved D. The germline V gene has CDR1 LGHDT and CDR2 YNNKEL (reference sequence). The ends were cut back, 2 bases at V and 3 bases at J, with 4 bases in the middle. The CDR3 sequence is 12 residues long. The CDR3 protein is CASSQYHTEAFF. DNA for the CDR3: TGTGCCAGCAGCCAATACCACACTGAAGCTTTCTTT. The full variable domain, with the rest looked up from reference TRBV3-1 and TRBJ1-1, is DTAVSQTPKYLVTQMGNDKSIKCEQNLGHDTMYWYKQDSKKFLKIMFSYNNKELIINETVPNRFSPKSPDKAHLNLHINSLELGDSAVYFCASSQYHTEAFFGQGTRLTVV.

The chain employs TRBV25-1 and TRBJ1-2; TRBD1 matches at 7 bases. Germline V gives CDR1 MGHDK, CDR2 SYGVNS. The CDR3 has 15 amino acids. V shed 6 bases, J shed 4 bases, and the junction held 11 bases outside the gene matches. CDR3 sequence: CASSDTGTVSYGYTF. CDR3 bases: TGTGCCAGCAGCGACACCGGGACAGTAAGCTATGGCTACACCTTC.

This clonotype was detected ten times or more. The rearrangement joins TRBV2 to TRBJ2-7; no definite D call. This CDR3 spans 11 amino acids. Per the germline V gene, CDR1 is SNHLY and CDR2 is FYNNEI. V lost 7 bases and J 3 bases, leaving 7 bases between the germline ends. CDR3 sequence: CASMRGYEQYF. Here the CDR3 DNA reads TGTGCCAGCATGAGAGGCTACGAGCAGTACTTC.

The chain is built from TRBV30 and TRBJ2-2, with D possibly matching TRBD2 (6 bases). Germline CDR1 reads GTSNPN; CDR2 reads SVGIG (reference sequence). The CDR3 is 15 residues long. Trimming cost V 3 bases and J 5 bases, with 16 bases left between them. The CDR3 sequence is CAWSATSLGTGELFF. CDR3 in DNA: TGTGCCTGGAGCGCTACTAGCCTTGGGACCGGGGAGCTGTTTTTT. Variable domain in full (rest from reference TRBV30 and TRBJ2-2): SQTIHQWPATLVQPVGSPLSLECTVEGTSNPNLYWYRQAAGRGLQLLFYSVGIGQISSEVPQNLSASRPQDRQFILSSKKLLLSDSGFYLCAWSATSLGTGELFFGEGSRLTVL.

This clonotype was observed many times. This chain joins TRBV11-2 and TRBJ2-5, with 11 positions matching TRBD2. The CDR3 sequence is 15 residues long. Per germline, CDR1 SGHAT and CDR2 FQNNGV. J was trimmed by 1 base and V by 4 bases; bases with no gene match: 2. CDR3 DNA: TGTGCCAGCAGCTGGACTAGCGGGCTCCAAGAGACCCAGTACTTC. Its protein product is CASSWTSGLQETQYF.

This clonotype was recorded at least ten times. The chain combines TRBV20-1 with TRBJ2-7; 9 nucleotides match TRBD2. From germline, CDR1 is DFQATT and CDR2 SNEGSKA (reference sequence). Losses at the gene ends were 6 bases for V and 5 bases for J; bases not matched to a gene: 8. The CDR3 consists of 13 residues. The DNA for the CDR3 is TGCAGTGCCCCCAGCGGGAGGAGGGACGAGCAGTACTTC. Translation gives CSAPSGRRDEQYF.

This clonotype was observed many times. V is TRBV6-2 or TRBV6-3 and J is TRBJ2-7; D is possibly TRBD2 (5 bases). V lost 5 bases and J lost 4, with 12 bases in between. CDR3 length: 13 residues. The germline V gene has CDR1 MNHEY and CDR2 SVGEGT. CDR3 residues: CASSPDSLYEQYF. The CDR3 coding sequence is TGTGCCAGCAGTCCGGACTCTTTATACGAGCAGTACTTC.

This clonotype was detected ten times or more. The J gene is TRBJ2-7, the V gene TRBV7-9; D may be TRBD1 (5 bases). V lost 0 bases and J lost 0, with 15 bases in between. The CDR3 covers 17 residues. CDR1 SEHNR and CDR2 FQNEAQ come from the germline V gene (reference sequence). For the CDR3, the DNA is TGTGCCAGCAGCTTAGCGTCGCAGGGTCGAGTCTCCTACGAGCAGTACTTC. It translates to CASSLASQGRVSYEQYF.

This clonotype was seen a few times. The chain has TRBV5-4 and TRBJ2-2; 10 nucleotides line up with TRBD1. V trimming: 1 base; J trimming: 5 bases; junction bases outside the gene matches: 14. Germline CDR1 is SGHNT and CDR2 is YYREEE (reference sequence). The CDR3 has 19 residues. DNA for the CDR3: TGTGCCAGCAGCTTGACTCGCCAAAGGACAGGGGGGTTAACCGGGGAGCTGTTTTTT. It codes for CASSLTRQRTGGLTGELFF. Full variable domain (rest looked up from reference TRBV5-4 and TRBJ2-2): ETGVTQSPTHLIKTRGQQVTLRCSSQSGHNTVSWYQQALGQGPQFIFQYYREEENGRGNFPPRFSGLQFPNYSSELNVNALELDDSALYLCASSLTRQRTGGLTGELFFGEGSRLTVL.

At least ten counts were recorded for this clonotype. The genes are TRBV12-3 or TRBV12-4 and TRBJ1-2; TRBD1 matches 8 bases. Losses at the gene ends were 5 bases for V and 13 bases for J; bases not matched to a gene: 6. This CDR3 spans 11 amino acids. The CDR3: CASSTSQGVTF. The CDR3 DNA reads as TGTGCCAGCAGTACATCACAGGGGGTCACCTTC.

This chain joins TRBV6-1 and TRBJ1-1; 11 positions match TRBD1. V lost 6 bases, J lost 4 bases, and 7 bases stayed unmatched. CDR3 length: 15 residues. CDR1 is MNHNS, CDR2 SASEGT, per germline. The CDR3 sequence is CASREVGTGGTEAFF. Here the CDR3 DNA reads TGTGCCAGCAGAGAGGTCGGGACAGGGGGCACTGAAGCTTTCTTT.

This chain connects TRBV12-3 or TRBV12-4 to TRBJ2-7, with D possibly matching TRBD2 (5 bases). V lost 6 bases and J lost 4, with 13 bases in between. The CDR3 spans 13 residues. The CDR3 is CASRPLAGYEQYF. For the CDR3, the DNA is TGTGCCAGCAGACCCCTAGCCGGGTACGAGCAGTACTTC.

This clonotype showed up just a few times. The chain uses TRBV11-1 and TRBJ1-1; possibly TRBD1 for D (6 bases). This CDR3 is built from 18 residues. V gave up 5 bases and J gave up 0 bases, with 22 bases separating them. The V gene's germline CDR1 is SGHAT and CDR2 FQDESV (reference sequence). In DNA form, the CDR3 reads TGTGCCAGCAGCGGGTCAGGGGCCCTTAGGAATATGAACACTGAAGCTTTCTTT. Its protein product is CASSGSGALRNMNTEAFF.

This chain connects TRBV15 to TRBJ2-2, with D possibly matching TRBD2 (5 bases). There are 15 residues in the CDR3. The V and J ends lost 2 bases and 6 bases respectively, with 13 bases between them. CDR1 is LNHNV, CDR2 YYDKDF, per germline (reference sequence). The CDR3 DNA sequence: TGTGCCACCAGCAGATTCCGGACGGGGTCCGGGGAGCTGTTTTTT. It encodes CATSRFRTGSGELFF.